Listed below are T cell receptor beta chains from one sample, sequenced in a study of blood T cell repertoires in COVID-19. The repertoire was sequenced with immunoSEQ multiplex PCR; TCRdb's copy has only in-frame clones and lacks some. The table has about 270,000 clones, approximately 92% seen once. Sequenced: peripheral blood. The receptors here all came from a person aged 18 to 30 with COVID-19, enrolled during active disease. Each CDR3 is given with its conserved first and last residue. D genes are given only for firm matches. Clone size appears in some rows only: once, few, many, or a class for an expanded clone.

d_call: TRBD1; v_call: TRBV28; clone_size: -; j_call: TRBJ2-7; cdr3_nt: TGTGCCAGCAGTTTAAGGGGGCAGTTCTACGAGCAGTACTTC; cdr3_aa: CASSLRGQFYEQYF
d_call: TRBD2; v_call: TRBV4-3; clone_size: -; j_call: TRBJ2-1; cdr3_nt: TGCGCCAGCAGCCAAGGTTCCGGGAGGGCCGCTGAGCAGTTCTTC; cdr3_aa: CASSQGSGRAAEQFF
d_call: TRBD2; v_call: TRBV13; clone_size: -; j_call: TRBJ2-3; cdr3_nt: TGTGCCAGCAGCGGACAGCGGGAGGGCGGCACAGATACGCAGTATTTT; cdr3_aa: CASSGQREGGTDTQYF
d_call: -; v_call: TRBV7-2; clone_size: -; j_call: TRBJ2-1; cdr3_nt: TGTGCCAGCAGCCTTAGCCGTTCCTACAATGAGCAGTTCTTC; cdr3_aa: CASSLSRSYNEQFF
d_call: -; v_call: TRBV5-4; clone_size: -; j_call: TRBJ2-1; cdr3_nt: TGTGCCAGCAGTCCCTCACTAGGGGGAGTTAGGAATGAGCAGTTCTTC; cdr3_aa: CASSPSLGGVRNEQFF
d_call: -; v_call: TRBV19; clone_size: -; j_call: TRBJ1-3; cdr3_nt: TGTGCCAGTAGAGAGGTCGCCTACTCTGGAAACACCATATATTTT; cdr3_aa: CASREVAYSGNTIYF
d_call: -; v_call: TRBV10-2; clone_size: once; j_call: TRBJ2-1; cdr3_nt: TGCGCCAGCAGTGGACCAGGGGTCAATGAGCAGTTCTTC; cdr3_aa: CASSGPGVNEQFF
d_call: -; v_call: TRBV24-1; clone_size: -; j_call: TRBJ1-2; cdr3_nt: TGTGCCACCAGTGATTACCAGGGCTTAGGCTACACCTTC; cdr3_aa: CATSDYQGLGYTF
d_call: -; v_call: TRBV7-6; clone_size: -; j_call: TRBJ2-1; cdr3_nt: TGTGCCAGCAGCTTAGCGGGGAGCCACAATGAGCAGTTCTTC; cdr3_aa: CASSLAGSHNEQFF
d_call: TRBD2; v_call: TRBV3-1/TRBV3-2; clone_size: -; j_call: TRBJ2-5; cdr3_nt: TGTGCCAGCAGCCTAACCTTACTAGCGGGAGAAGAGACCCAGTACTTC; cdr3_aa: CASSLTLLAGEETQYF
d_call: TRBD1; v_call: TRBV7-3; clone_size: few; j_call: TRBJ2-1; cdr3_nt: TGTGCCAGCAGCCAAGAGACAGGGGGCTCTTACAATGAGCAGTTCTTC; cdr3_aa: CASSQETGGSYNEQFF
d_call: -; v_call: TRBV29-1; clone_size: -; j_call: TRBJ2-2; cdr3_nt: TGCAGCGTTGTCCAACAAGCGAACACCGGGGAGCTGTTTTTT; cdr3_aa: CSVVQQANTGELFF
d_call: -; v_call: TRBV27; clone_size: -; j_call: TRBJ2-7; cdr3_nt: TGTGCCAGCAGTTCGACAGGACCCTACGAGCAGTACTTC; cdr3_aa: CASSSTGPYEQYF
d_call: TRBD2; v_call: TRBV30; clone_size: -; j_call: TRBJ2-1; cdr3_nt: TGTGCCTGCCTTCGGACGGGAGGATACAATGAGCAGTTCTTC; cdr3_aa: CACLRTGGYNEQFF
d_call: TRBD2; v_call: TRBV5-1; clone_size: -; j_call: TRBJ2-1; cdr3_nt: TGCGCCAGCAGCTTGGGACTAGCGGGGGTTAATGAGCAGTTCTTC; cdr3_aa: CASSLGLAGVNEQFF
d_call: -; v_call: TRBV11-2; clone_size: -; j_call: TRBJ1-6; cdr3_nt: TGTGCCAGCAGCTTAATCAAGAGCTCCTATAATTCACCCCTCCACTTT; cdr3_aa: CASSLIKSSYNSPLHF
d_call: -; v_call: TRBV27; clone_size: -; j_call: TRBJ2-3; cdr3_nt: TGTGCCAGCAAACCGGTACTAGCCGCCGATACGCAGTATTTT; cdr3_aa: CASKPVLAADTQYF
d_call: -; v_call: TRBV5-8; clone_size: -; j_call: TRBJ1-2; cdr3_nt: TGTGCCAGCAGCTTGGACAGGGTCAACTATGGCTACACCTTC; cdr3_aa: CASSLDRVNYGYTF
d_call: TRBD2; v_call: TRBV3-1/TRBV3-2; clone_size: -; j_call: TRBJ2-3; cdr3_nt: TGTGCCAGCAGCCACTCTGGCGGGAGGGCAGATACGCAGTATTTT; cdr3_aa: CASSHSGGRADTQYF
d_call: TRBD1; v_call: TRBV30; clone_size: -; j_call: TRBJ2-2; cdr3_nt: TGTGCCTGGAAACAGGGGGGCGGGGAGCTGTTTTTT; cdr3_aa: CAWKQGGGELFF
d_call: -; v_call: TRBV15; clone_size: -; j_call: TRBJ2-1; cdr3_nt: TGTGCCACCCGCCTTACGGGTGAGCAGTTCTTC; cdr3_aa: CATRLTGEQFF
d_call: -; v_call: TRBV13; clone_size: -; j_call: TRBJ1-3; cdr3_nt: TGTGCCAGCAGCTTATTGACACCTGGAAACACCATATATTTT; cdr3_aa: CASSLLTPGNTIYF
d_call: TRBD1; v_call: TRBV5-1; clone_size: -; j_call: TRBJ1-1; cdr3_nt: TGCGCCAGCAGCCCTGATGGAGGGGGCTTCCCTGAAGCTTTCTTT; cdr3_aa: CASSPDGGGFPEAFF
d_call: -; v_call: TRBV4-3; clone_size: -; j_call: TRBJ1-1; cdr3_nt: TGCGCCAGCAGCCTGCACGGGGACTTCACTGAAGCTTTCTTT; cdr3_aa: CASSLHGDFTEAFF
d_call: TRBD1; v_call: TRBV7-2; clone_size: -; j_call: TRBJ2-3; cdr3_nt: TGTGCCAGCAGCTGGACAGGGACAGATACGCAGTATTTT; cdr3_aa: CASSWTGTDTQYF
d_call: -; v_call: TRBV10-3; clone_size: -; j_call: TRBJ1-1; cdr3_nt: TGTGCCATCAGTGAAGCCAGGCAGAACGCTGAAGCTTTCTTT; cdr3_aa: CAISEARQNAEAFF
d_call: TRBD2; v_call: TRBV27; clone_size: -; j_call: TRBJ2-1; cdr3_nt: TGTGCCAGCAGTACACCGGGACTAGCCCTCAATGAGCAGTTCTTC; cdr3_aa: CASSTPGLALNEQFF
d_call: TRBD1; v_call: TRBV10-3; clone_size: -; j_call: TRBJ2-3; cdr3_nt: TGTGCCATCAGCGTAACCGGGACAGGGTCGAGCACAGATACGCAGTATTTT; cdr3_aa: CAISVTGTGSSTDTQYF
d_call: TRBD2; v_call: TRBV27; clone_size: -; j_call: TRBJ2-7; cdr3_nt: TGTGCCAGCAGTCCCACCGCTTTAGCGGGAGAGTACGAGCAGTACTTC; cdr3_aa: CASSPTALAGEYEQYF
d_call: TRBD1; v_call: TRBV6-5; clone_size: -; j_call: TRBJ2-7; cdr3_nt: TGTGCCAGCAGGCGACAGGGCTCCTACGAGCAGTACTTC; cdr3_aa: CASRRQGSYEQYF
d_call: TRBD2; v_call: TRBV5-4; clone_size: -; j_call: TRBJ2-2; cdr3_nt: TGTGCCAGCAGCTTGGGACTAGCGGGAGTGGCGAACACCGGGGAGCTGTTTTTT; cdr3_aa: CASSLGLAGVANTGELFF
d_call: -; v_call: TRBV21-1; clone_size: -; j_call: TRBJ1-2; cdr3_nt: TGTGCCAGCAGCAAAGCGGGACAGGGGGTAGGCTATGGCTACACCTTC; cdr3_aa: CASSKAGQGVGYGYTF
d_call: -; v_call: TRBV6-5; clone_size: -; j_call: TRBJ2-1; cdr3_nt: TGTGCCAGCATGGCCCCGGAGGGTGAGCAGTTCTTC; cdr3_aa: CASMAPEGEQFF
d_call: TRBD1; v_call: TRBV10-3; clone_size: -; j_call: TRBJ2-7; cdr3_nt: TGTGCCATCAGTGGGCCGGGACAGGGGTCCTCCTACGAGCAGTACTTC; cdr3_aa: CAISGPGQGSSYEQYF
d_call: TRBD1; v_call: TRBV28; clone_size: -; j_call: TRBJ2-5; cdr3_nt: TGTGCCAGCAGTCCCTCTGACAGGGGTTCAGAGACCCAGTACTTC; cdr3_aa: CASSPSDRGSETQYF
d_call: TRBD2; v_call: TRBV5-1; clone_size: -; j_call: TRBJ2-7; cdr3_nt: TGCGCCAGCAGCTTGGTTACTAGCGGGATTCAGTACTTC; cdr3_aa: CASSLVTSGIQYF
d_call: TRBD1; v_call: TRBV4-1; clone_size: -; j_call: TRBJ1-1; cdr3_nt: TGCGCCAGCAGCCAAGAGAGCCAGGGGGCGTCTGAAGCTTTCTTT; cdr3_aa: CASSQESQGASEAFF
d_call: -; v_call: TRBV6-2/TRBV6-3; clone_size: -; j_call: TRBJ2-1; cdr3_nt: TGTGCCAGCAGTTACGCAGAATACAATGAGCAGTTCTTC; cdr3_aa: CASSYAEYNEQFF
d_call: TRBD2; v_call: TRBV5-1; clone_size: -; j_call: TRBJ2-3; cdr3_nt: TGCGCCAGCAGCTTGGTTCCTAGCGGGAGGCTAGGGGACACAGATACGCAGTATTTT; cdr3_aa: CASSLVPSGRLGDTDTQYF
d_call: TRBD1; v_call: TRBV7-6; clone_size: -; j_call: TRBJ2-7; cdr3_nt: TGTGCCAGCAGCTTTAAGCCCGACAGGGATTGGGAGCAGTACTTC; cdr3_aa: CASSFKPDRDWEQYF
d_call: TRBD2; v_call: TRBV6-1; clone_size: once; j_call: TRBJ2-3; cdr3_nt: TGTGCCAGCAGTGAATGGAGCGGGGCTTACACAGATACGCAGTATTTT; cdr3_aa: CASSEWSGAYTDTQYF
d_call: -; v_call: TRBV4-1; clone_size: -; j_call: TRBJ1-1; cdr3_nt: TGCGCCAGCAGCCAACCAGGACTCCTGAACACTGAAGCTTTCTTT; cdr3_aa: CASSQPGLLNTEAFF
d_call: TRBD2; v_call: TRBV9; clone_size: -; j_call: TRBJ2-3; cdr3_nt: TGTGCCAGCAGCGGGGGAGGGTCAGATACGCAGTATTTT; cdr3_aa: CASSGGGSDTQYF
d_call: -; v_call: TRBV7-9; clone_size: -; j_call: TRBJ2-7; cdr3_nt: TGTGCCAGCAGCTCCAATTATCCGACTAGGAGTCGTAGCTACGAGCAGTACTTC; cdr3_aa: CASSSNYPTRSRSYEQYF
d_call: -; v_call: TRBV2; clone_size: -; j_call: TRBJ2-3; cdr3_nt: TGTGCCAGCAGTGGATCGCTAGCCGCAGATACGCAGTATTTT; cdr3_aa: CASSGSLAADTQYF
d_call: TRBD1; v_call: TRBV19; clone_size: -; j_call: TRBJ2-1; cdr3_nt: TGTGCCAGTAGTCCCCGGACAGGGGGCTCCGATGAGCAGTTCTTC; cdr3_aa: CASSPRTGGSDEQFF
d_call: TRBD1; v_call: TRBV29-1; clone_size: few; j_call: TRBJ2-3; cdr3_nt: TGCAGCGTTTATCAGGGGGCAAGGGATACGCAGTATTTT; cdr3_aa: CSVYQGARDTQYF
d_call: -; v_call: TRBV21-1; clone_size: -; j_call: TRBJ2-7; cdr3_nt: TGTGCCAGCAGGCGACAGTCTAGTGACAGGGAGCAGTACTTC; cdr3_aa: CASRRQSSDREQYF
d_call: TRBD1; v_call: TRBV5-1; clone_size: -; j_call: TRBJ1-2; cdr3_nt: TGCGCCAGCAGTTCGACAGGGCAGAGCTATGGCTACACCTTC; cdr3_aa: CASSSTGQSYGYTF
d_call: -; v_call: TRBV7-9; clone_size: -; j_call: TRBJ1-1; cdr3_nt: TGTGCCACTGGTGGCGGTTTGAACACTGAAGCTTTCTTT; cdr3_aa: CATGGGLNTEAFF
d_call: -; v_call: TRBV7-8; clone_size: once; j_call: TRBJ1-5; cdr3_nt: TGTGCCAGCAGCGTCGGGACTGATCAGCCCCAGCATTTT; cdr3_aa: CASSVGTDQPQHF
d_call: -; v_call: TRBV7-2; clone_size: -; j_call: TRBJ2-3; cdr3_nt: TGTGCCAGCAGCTCCCAGATCGGACAGATCACAGATACGCAGTATTTT; cdr3_aa: CASSSQIGQITDTQYF
d_call: -; v_call: TRBV5-1; clone_size: once; j_call: TRBJ2-7; cdr3_nt: TGCGCCAGCAGCTTGACGGGGGACGCTGCCTACGAGCAGTACTTC; cdr3_aa: CASSLTGDAAYEQYF
d_call: TRBD2; v_call: TRBV19; clone_size: -; j_call: TRBJ2-7; cdr3_nt: TGTGCCAGTAGTATAAAGGCGGGACTAGTCGCCCGACCCTACGAGCAGTACTTC; cdr3_aa: CASSIKAGLVARPYEQYF
d_call: -; v_call: TRBV9; clone_size: -; j_call: TRBJ1-1; cdr3_nt: TGTGCCAGCAGCGTACAGGGGCTGGGTACTGAAGCTTTCTTT; cdr3_aa: CASSVQGLGTEAFF